These T cell receptor beta chains were read from a single sample in a study of T cells in Graves' hyperthyroidism and ophthalmopathy. TCRdb re-called the multiplex PCR reads with MiXCR, one entry per CDR3 protein. The sample records 470,000 or so distinct CDR3 sequences, roughly 20% being singletons. The sequenced material came from blood. The source is a man aged 18 to 35 with Graves' hyperthyroidism. CDR3s include the opening cysteine and the closing phenylalanine or tryptophan. Only part of the rows carry a size: once, few, many, or a class if the clone is expanded.

cdr3_aa j_call clone_size v_call cdr3_length
CASSDGQRRDGYTF TRBJ1-2 many TRBV10-2 14
CASSFSAWGGRTEAFF TRBJ1-1 few TRBV28 16
CASSIEIGGSVYGYTF TRBJ1-2 many TRBV19 16
CASSHLFRDRLAKNIQYF TRBJ2-4 many TRBV4-1 18
CASSLGKGGSNQPQHF TRBJ1-5 few TRBV6-1 16
CASGVSGHTGELFF TRBJ2-2 many TRBV12-3/TRBV12-4 14
CASSLAGGKNTEAFF TRBJ1-1 many TRBV7-2 15
CSASAGVAYEQYF TRBJ2-7 many TRBV20-1 13
CAWSVTALDGYTF TRBJ1-2 many TRBV30 13
CAWSFKSSQRELFF TRBJ2-2 few TRBV30 14
CASAPRGRAYEQYF TRBJ2-7 many TRBV28 14
CASSPRLGVNTEAFF TRBJ1-1 many TRBV6-1 15
CASRRDVGSPLHF TRBJ1-6 many TRBV27 13
CASSSQPRGRWTNTEAFF TRBJ1-1 NA TRBV7-3 18
CASSEARGFYGYTF TRBJ1-2 NA TRBV6-1 14
CASSFDRGRTEAFF TRBJ1-1 many TRBV12-3/TRBV12-4 14
CASNVGGTGETQYF TRBJ2-5 NA TRBV7-8 14
CASSLWGSLAKNIQYF TRBJ2-4 few TRBV7-8 16
CAWSFGGHSYEQYF TRBJ2-7 many TRBV30 14
CATSNSFLGTEAFF TRBJ1-1 many TRBV15 14
CASRMGGGNQPQHF TRBJ1-5 NA TRBV6-1 14
CASSLVGREVQETQYF TRBJ2-5 many TRBV27 16
CASSPRGTGFYGYTF TRBJ1-2 many TRBV12-3/TRBV12-4 15
CASSQIPGTGGMNTEAFF TRBJ1-1 NA TRBV5-6 18
CASTSRQGNQPQHF TRBJ1-5 many TRBV6-1 14
CASSRETSGQETQYF TRBJ2-5 NA TRBV12-3/TRBV12-4 15
CSVDPVGQGGTEAFF TRBJ1-1 many TRBV29-1 15
CASSRSGANYGYTF TRBJ1-2 many TRBV3-1 14
CASRGRDRNSGTQYF TRBJ2-5 NA TRBV12-3/TRBV12-4 15
CASSLEEGEAQYF TRBJ2-5 many TRBV7-9 13
CASSLTGEQPQHF TRBJ1-5 many TRBV12-3/TRBV12-4 13
CASSSTTNYGYTF TRBJ1-2 many TRBV7-2 13
CASSDTGLATGEQYF TRBJ2-7 many TRBV2 15
CASSTDRGSYEQYF TRBJ2-7 many TRBV19 14
CASARQGAKETQYF TRBJ2-5 NA TRBV4-1 14
CSARGGGAPGELFF TRBJ2-2 many TRBV29-1 14
CASSPGTPGTEAFF TRBJ1-1 many TRBV28 14
CASSLTRTEAFF TRBJ1-1 many TRBV12-3/TRBV12-4 12
CASSLGPGRRRGYGYTF TRBJ1-2 NA TRBV11-2 17
CASSPADLTRGQETQYF TRBJ2-5 many TRBV12-3/TRBV12-4 17
CASSRGPKLTEAFF TRBJ1-1 many TRBV12-3/TRBV12-4 14
CASSLKQSNTEAFF TRBJ1-1 NA TRBV7-2 14
CASLLAGTWKTFF TRBJ1-1 NA TRBV6-1 13
CAWSLGGPYEQYF TRBJ2-7 NA TRBV30 13
CASRGEGTEAFF TRBJ1-1 many TRBV2 12
CSAPDYGYTF TRBJ1-2 many TRBV20-1 10
CAWSPEMTGELFF TRBJ2-2 few TRBV30 13
CASGSRGSGELFF TRBJ2-2 many TRBV6-2/TRBV6-3 13
CASSLWDNPYEQYF TRBJ2-7 NA TRBV28 14
CSAQYSDRPYEQYF TRBJ2-7 few TRBV20-1 14
CSVLGPFVGAFF TRBJ1-1 NA TRBV29-1 12
CASSATGEGTEAFF TRBJ1-1 many TRBV28 14
CASRMGARDTGELFF TRBJ2-2 NA TRBV7-9 15
CASSPEGSTEAFF TRBJ1-1 many TRBV11-3 13
CAWRGLGEAFF TRBJ1-1 many TRBV30 11
CASPRGWYQETQYF TRBJ2-5 few TRBV12-3/TRBV12-4 14
CATSRGRNTEAFF TRBJ1-1 many TRBV15 13
CSVMGTGLNPETQYF TRBJ2-5 few TRBV29-1 15
CASSFPLGYGYTF TRBJ1-2 many TRBV28 13
CASSLKVLVQNTEAFF TRBJ1-1 few TRBV7-3 16